This T cell receptor (beta chain) was profiled in a study of blood T cell repertoires in COVID-19. This clone turned up a few times. All enrollees were roughly 18 to 100 years old and from some 24 US areas. Clinical histories supplied by participants themselves formed the basis of cohort assignment. Exposed enrollees had met someone with a PCR-confirmed or clinician-diagnosed COVID-19 case at some point within the 2 weeks before study entry. The method was immunoSEQ multiplex PCR; TCRdb's version includes in-frame clones alone and lacks a portion of them. Of approximately 260,000 clones in the sample, more than 75% were seen once. CDR3 length equals 15 residues. Germline CDR1 is LNHDA and CDR2 is SQIVND (reference sequence). Trimming shortened V by 3 bases and J by 4 bases, and 15 bases separated the two germline ends.

The chain couples TRBV19 to TRBJ1-2, with D perhaps TRBD1 (6 bases). This TCR was sampled from a woman in her forties or fifties who had been exposed to COVID-19. The sample comprised PBMCs or T cells enriched from blood (not recorded which). The CDR3 DNA reads TGTGCCAGTAGTATGATTTGGAGAGGGGGCTATGGCTACACCTTC. Its protein product is CASSMIWRGGYGYTF.